This TCR beta chain comes out of a study of blood T cell repertoires in COVID-19. Study as a whole: COVID-19 samples from acute and convalescent phases originated in the United States, Italy and Spain. The analysed material was cDNA or gDNA that came from T cells, B-cell-depleted T cells, or PBMCs.

Germline CDR1 is MNHEY and CDR2 is SMNVEV (reference sequence). The V gene lost 6 bases and the J gene lost 0 bases, with 18 bases spanning the gap. The CDR3 loop spans 17 amino acids. As originally analysed: Amplification with reference gene primers provided the estimates of nucleated cell counts. Data came from immunoSEQ multiplex PCR; TCRdb stores just in-frame clones and leaves some out. V, J and clone size are taken as reported in that table, and D and trimming were inferred from the DNA itself. The repertoire holds tens of thousands of clones, with about four fifths as singletons. Seattle's cohort entered during active infection and was followed longitudinally.

The sequence was collected from a man aged 50 or older with COVID-19, enrolled during active disease. The specimen sequenced was peripheral blood. J is TRBJ1-5 and V is TRBV27; D possibly corresponds to TRBD1 (5 bases). Here the CDR3 DNA reads TGTGCCAGCAGGGGGGTGGGAGGAGAATATAGCAATCAGCCCCAGCATTTT. This translates into CASRGVGGEYSNQPQHF.